This TCR beta chain was identified in a study of blood T cell repertoires in COVID-19 (dated by TCRdb to the early 2020s). Regarding the complete study: The collaborator samples originated in the United States, Italy and Spain and spanned the acute and convalescent phases of COVID-19. Samples were obtained from the ongoing ImmuneRACE study (first 160 participants) and from about 1,300 subjects provided by 6 global collaborators. The material from the prospective study consisted of cDNA or gDNA derived from T cells, B-cell-depleted T cells, or PBMCs. The sample metadata nearly always contained a de-identified subject ID, COVID-19 status, age in years and sex. The dataset comprised deeply sampled blood TCRbeta repertoires from subjects exposed to, actively infected with, or recovered from COVID-19. The repertoires were released in a freely available public database meant as a resource for research on the immune response to SARS-CoV-2. Where HLA class I and class II types were available, the types were taken from metadata supplied by the sample provider, not from assay-based typing.

CDR1 and CDR2 are read off the germline V gene as SGHVS and FQNEAQ. V is shortened by 5 bases, J by 2 bases, and the region joining them spans 14 bases. The CDR3 runs 15 residues from the cysteine to the phenylalanine. The kept DNA is CDR3 alone, 45 bases in frame from the first base. Study-wide findings and limitations: The amount of clinical and demographic metadata varied by source and participant and was provided uncurated.

The immunoSEQ Assay, a bias-controlled multiplex PCR, was used to amplify TCRbeta CDR3 regions from genomic DNA. For the original study's pipeline: Nucleated cell counts per sample were estimated from amplification of reference gene primers within the assay. Sequence reads were collapsed and filtered to measure the absolute abundance of every unique TCRbeta CDR3 rearrangement. For each sample, productive Simpson clonality was calculated by taking the square root of Simpson's diversity index across productive rearrangements. Not all clones reach the TCRdb copy of this immuneACCESS table, which keeps in-frame sequences only. Checked studies attribute under half of the gap to unresolved V genes and leave the rest unexplained. Clone size and the V and J calls come from that table; the DNA yielded D and trimming. For this sample there are approximately 220,000 clones; 70% to 90% appear just once. Together, the top ten hold approximately 0.7% of the sample.

Collaborating institutions collected whole blood in K2EDTA tubes following their own protocols. For TCRbeta analysis, collaborators shipped samples in one of three forms: frozen whole blood, isolated PBMCs, or DNA extracted from either of those sample types. This clone was seen only a few times. What this receptor recognizes is not known. Base qualities are not provided; no much larger clone lies one nucleotide away. This clonotype was sampled from a man aged 35 to 55 with acute or convalescent COVID-19. The sequenced sample consisted of peripheral blood. Recombination connected TRBV7-8 to TRBJ2-3, and the D gene may be TRBD2, 5 bases matching. The sequenced DNA: TGTGCCAGCAGCCCCCCCAGCGGTCACACAGATACGCAGTATTTT. Its translation is CASSPPSGHTDTQYF.